A single sample gave rise to the 20 T cell receptor beta chains below, sequenced in a study of prognosis after radiotherapy for stage I lung cancer. The TCR beta CDR3 region was amplified from genomic DNA, with two rounds of multiplex PCR being used for the amplification. Primers specific to each TRBV and TRBJ gene drove first-round PCR. TCRdb used MiXCR to reprocess the multiplex PCR reads, holding one entry per CDR3 protein. The sample contains about 19,000 distinct CDR3 sequences, roughly 55% of which appear only once. Sequencing used PBMCs, obtained before or after stereotactic body radiation therapy (not recorded which). The receptor source for this set is a donor over 45 with non-small cell lung cancer.

This clonotype was found once. V is TRBV20-1 and J is TRBJ2-3; 12 bases align to TRBD2. Germline loops: CDR1 DFQATT, CDR2 SNEGSKA (reference sequence). This CDR3 is 17 amino acids long. V gave up 2 bases and J gave up 2 bases; unmatched junction bases: 8. The CDR3 here is CSARSLAGGGNTDTQYF. CDR3 nucleotide sequence: TGCAGTGCTAGAAGTCTAGCGGGAGGGGGAAACACAGATACGCAGTATTTT.

In its sample, this clonotype ranks as medium-sized. This chain's CDR3 is CSARVRKREGRTDTQYF. CDR3 nucleotide sequence: TGCAGTGCTAGGGTTAGGAAGCGGGAGGGCAGGACAGATACGCAGTATTTT. The gene calls are TRBV20-1 and TRBJ2-3; 10 bases agree with TRBD2. The CDR3 contains 17 residues. Trimming removed 3 bases from V and 3 bases from J; junction bases left unmatched: 12. Per germline, CDR1 DFQATT and CDR2 SNEGSKA (reference sequence).

The J gene is TRBJ1-6, the V gene TRBV19; D unclear. The germline gives CDR1 LNHDA, CDR2 SQIVND (reference sequence). V was shortened by 3 bases and J by 7 bases, with 4 bases between the two germline ends. This CDR3 has 12 residues. CDR3 protein: CASSIGNSPLHF. The DNA for the CDR3 is TGTGCCAGTAGTATCGGGAATTCACCCCTCCACTTT.

The J gene is TRBJ2-7, the V gene TRBV12-5; TRBD2 might be the D (6 bases). From germline, CDR1 is LGHNT and CDR2 FRNRAP. Trimming stripped 7 bases from V and 6 bases from J, with 19 bases between. The CDR3 extends over 14 amino acids. The CDR3 nucleotides read TGTGCTAGTGCCCGGTTAGAGGGACTCGGCGAGCAGTACTTC. Amino acids: CASARLEGLGEQYF.

Remarks on this clonotype: A far larger clone is only one base removed, so a read error is likely. The gene calls are TRBV7-9 and TRBJ2-7; no reliable D call. The CDR3 is 15 amino acids. Germline V lookup: CDR1 SEHNR, CDR2 FQNEAQ (reference sequence). V lost 1 base and J lost 6, with 16 bases in between. This CDR3 reads CASSLDLVWSAEQYF. The DNA of the CDR3 is TGTGCCAGCAGCTTAGATCTTGTATGGTCCGCCGAGCAGTACTTC.

This clonotype was detected only once. Because it lacks the conserved phenylalanine or tryptophan at the end, this CDR3 is likely a read error. V usage is TRBV7-8 and J usage is TRBJ2-3; D is undetermined. V lost 5 bases and J lost 6, with 21 bases in between. The CDR3 covers 16 residues. CDR1 is SGHVS, CDR2 FQNEAQ, per germline. The CDR3 is CASSKRCERIGDTQYL. The CDR3 DNA reads as TGTGCCAGCAGCAAAAGATGTGAGAGGATTGGTGATACGCAGTATCTT.

This clonotype has just one count. The rearrangement joins TRBV11-2 to TRBJ2-7, with D maybe TRBD2 (6 bases). This CDR3 region has 14 residues. The germline V and J ends were trimmed by 5 bases and 4 bases, with 15 bases remaining between them. CDR1 is SGHAT, CDR2 FQNNGV, per germline. This CDR3 reads CASSTGTGVYEQYF. CDR3 DNA sequence: TGTGCCAGCAGCACCGGGACTGGTGTTTACGAGCAGTACTTC.

This clonotype showed up many times. The gene calls are TRBV10-2 and TRBJ2-3; perhaps TRBD2 as D (6 bases). The CDR3 runs 12 residues. With 8 bases removed from V and 2 bases from J, the gap between germline ends came to 8 bases. Per germline, CDR1 WSHSY and CDR2 SAAADI. In DNA form, the CDR3 reads TGCGCCAGCGAGGACTACACAGATACGCAGTATTTT. This translates into CASEDYTDTQYF.

This clonotype is classed as medium-sized (0.01 to 0.1%). The genes are TRBV6-5 and TRBJ1-2; D might be TRBD1 (5 bases). Germline CDR1 is MNHEY and CDR2 is SVGAGI. Trimming cost V 2 bases and J 2 bases, with 6 bases left between them. This CDR3 is 13 amino acids long. The CDR3 DNA sequence: TGTGCCAGCAGTTACGGGGGGAACTATGGCTACACCTTC. It translates to CASSYGGNYGYTF.

As concerns this clonotype: At one boundary the junction diverges from the germline segment, which might be a read error. V is TRBV19 and J is TRBJ1-5; D gene ambiguous. This CDR3 comprises 14 residues. CDR1 and CDR2 from the germline V gene are LNHDA and SQIVND (reference sequence). CDR3 loop: CASRIIQSNQPQHF. In DNA, the CDR3 is TGTGCCAGTAGAATAATCCAGAGCAATCAGCCACAGCATTTT.

The V call is TRBV4-1, the J call TRBJ1-4; a possible D gene is TRBD1 (6 bases). Trimming took 0 bases from V and 3 from J, leaving 17 bases between them. Germline CDR1 reads MGHRA; CDR2 reads YSYEKL. This CDR3 has 18 amino acids. CDR3 DNA: TGCGCCAGCAGCCAAGAGGGCCCGGGGGCGTCAGCTAATGAAAAACTGTTTTTT. It codes for CASSQEGPGASANEKLFF.

Worth noting for this clonotype: Germline is not matched at one junction end, which may reflect a read error. V is TRBV5-1 and J is TRBJ2-7, with D possibly TRBD1 on 5 matching bases. The J call may be incorrect, as the DNA end agrees better with TRBJ2-5. The CDR3 spans 11 residues. CDR1 SGHRS and CDR2 YFSETQ come from the germline V gene. CDR3 nucleotide sequence: TGTTCCAGCCAGGGTGGAGAGACCCAGTACTTC. It codes for CSSQGGETQYF.

This clonotype was recorded at least ten times. The V call is TRBV3-1, the J call TRBJ2-7; D possibly matches TRBD1 or TRBD2 (5 bases each). Germline V lookup: CDR1 LGHDT, CDR2 YNNKEL (reference sequence). The CDR3 length is 16 residues. The V end lost 1 base, the J end lost 1 base, and 14 bases lay between the germline ends. CDR3 loop: CASSQGSRGASYEQYF. In DNA form, the CDR3 reads TGTGCCAGCAGCCAAGGGTCTCGGGGCGCGTCCTACGAGCAGTACTTC.

The chain couples TRBV7-9 to TRBJ1-2, with TRBD1 matching 7 bases. Per germline, CDR1 SEHNR and CDR2 FQNEAQ (reference sequence). CDR3 length equals 15 residues. V lost 4 bases and J lost 5; bases outside the gene matches: 10. The CDR3 loop is CASSSPGQEKYGYTF. CDR3 sequence (DNA): TGTGCCAGCAGCTCACCCGGACAGGAAAAATATGGCTACACCTTC.

Note on this clonotype: The junction departs from germline at one end; a sequencing error may be responsible. V usage is TRBV6-5 and J usage is TRBJ1-6; TRBD1 aligns across 9 bases. The CDR3 contains 17 residues. Germline values: CDR1 MNHEY, CDR2 SVGAGI. CDR3 residues: CASSDSGQGFHNSPLHF. The CDR3 coding sequence is TGTGCCAGCAGTGACTCGGGACAGGGTTTCCATAATTCACCCCTCCACTTT.

This clonotype is medium-sized in the sample. This chain links TRBV6-9 with TRBJ2-1; D unclear. V was shortened by 4 bases and J by 4 bases, with 5 bases between the two germline ends. The CDR3 consists of 12 residues. Germline CDR1 MNHGY, CDR2 SVAAGI. Written as DNA, the CDR3 is TGTGCCAGCAGTTTGGGATACAATGAGCAGTTCTTC. This translates into CASSLGYNEQFF.

This clonotype was recorded many times. The rearrangement joins TRBV19 to TRBJ2-5; 8 bases are shared with TRBD2. TRBJ2-1 matches the DNA end more closely, so the J call is doubtful. CDR1 is LNHDA and CDR2 is SQIVND in the germline V gene (reference sequence). The CDR3 length is 13 residues. CDR3 protein: CASSQGLVNEQFF. Here the CDR3 DNA reads TGTGCCAGTAGCCAGGGACTAGTCAATGAGCAGTTCTTC.

This clonotype was counted a single time. The rearrangement links TRBV12-3 or TRBV12-4 to TRBJ2-7; D gene ambiguous. This CDR3 has 12 amino acids. V lost 2 bases and J 3 bases, leaving 5 bases between the germline ends. The CDR3 loop reads CASSLMGYEQYF. In nucleotides, the CDR3 is TGTGCCAGCAGTTTAATGGGCTACGAGCAGTACTTC.

The chain joins TRBV9 to TRBJ1-3, with D perhaps matching TRBD1 (6 bases). In germline, CDR1 is SGDLS, CDR2 YYNGEE. Between the trimmed V and J ends, which lost 4 bases and 0 bases, there was a span of 14 bases. CDR3 length: 16 amino acids. In DNA form, the CDR3 reads TGTGCCAGCAGCTTACAGGGAGAAGTCTCTGGAAACACCATATATTTT. Residues: CASSLQGEVSGNTIYF. Based on the CDR3 plus reference TRBV9 and TRBJ1-3, the full variable domain is DSGVTQTPKHLITATGQRVTLRCSPRSGDLSVYWYQQSLDQGLQFLIQYYNGEERAKGNILERFSAQQFPDLHSELNLSSLELGDSALYFCASSLQGEVSGNTIYFGEGSWLTVV.

The rearrangement links TRBV6-1 to TRBJ1-5; D unresolved. Looked up from germline, CDR1 is MNHNS and CDR2 is SASEGT. This CDR3 has 15 residues. V lost 7 bases and J lost 0, with 13 bases in between. As DNA, the CDR3 is TGTGCCAGCATTACGAGGGCGGATAGCAATCAGCCCCAGCATTTT. Translated, it gives CASITRADSNQPQHF.